This TCR beta chain was recorded in a study of cytomegalovirus exposure and HLA in healthy donors. Study-wide points: Later analysis suggested links between common viral pathogens and several top significant clusters. Prediction of most subjects' HLA-A and HLA-B alleles by TCR beta sequences was reportedly accurate.

In regard to this clone: As yet, its antigen is unknown.

PCR primers comprised 60 Vbeta and 13 Jbeta primers. Using immunoSEQ multiplex PCR, the repertoire was profiled, and TCRdb retains in-frame clones only, with some absent. The sample records about 80,000 clones, roughly 80% being singletons. Germline V gene lookup returns CDR1 GTSNPN and CDR2 SVGIG (reference sequence). This CDR3 is 14 amino acids long. Trimming removed 4 bases at V and 7 bases at J, with 17 bases between. V and J are TRBV30 and TRBJ2-1; the D gene is possibly TRBD2 (6 bases). The clonotype was recovered from a human donor in good health. The sequenced material came from PBMCs. In nucleotides, the CDR3 is TGTGCCTGGATCCCGACTAGTATGCGTAATGAGCAGTTCTTC. The encoded protein is CAWIPTSMRNEQFF.